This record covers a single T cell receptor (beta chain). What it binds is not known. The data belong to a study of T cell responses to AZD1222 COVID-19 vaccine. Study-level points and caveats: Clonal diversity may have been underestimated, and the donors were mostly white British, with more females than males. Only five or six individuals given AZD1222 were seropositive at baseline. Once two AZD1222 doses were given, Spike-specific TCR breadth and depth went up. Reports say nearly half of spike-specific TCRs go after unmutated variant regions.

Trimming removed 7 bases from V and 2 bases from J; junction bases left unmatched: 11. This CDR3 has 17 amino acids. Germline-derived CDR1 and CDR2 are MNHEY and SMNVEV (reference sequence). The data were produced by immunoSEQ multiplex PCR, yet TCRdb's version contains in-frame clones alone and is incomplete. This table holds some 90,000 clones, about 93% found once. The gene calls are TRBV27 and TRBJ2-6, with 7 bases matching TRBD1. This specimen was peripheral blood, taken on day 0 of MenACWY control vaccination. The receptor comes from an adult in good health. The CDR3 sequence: CASKKGGEGPGANVLTF. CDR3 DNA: TGTGCCAGCAAGAAAGGGGGCGAGGGGCCTGGGGCCAACGTCCTGACTTTC.